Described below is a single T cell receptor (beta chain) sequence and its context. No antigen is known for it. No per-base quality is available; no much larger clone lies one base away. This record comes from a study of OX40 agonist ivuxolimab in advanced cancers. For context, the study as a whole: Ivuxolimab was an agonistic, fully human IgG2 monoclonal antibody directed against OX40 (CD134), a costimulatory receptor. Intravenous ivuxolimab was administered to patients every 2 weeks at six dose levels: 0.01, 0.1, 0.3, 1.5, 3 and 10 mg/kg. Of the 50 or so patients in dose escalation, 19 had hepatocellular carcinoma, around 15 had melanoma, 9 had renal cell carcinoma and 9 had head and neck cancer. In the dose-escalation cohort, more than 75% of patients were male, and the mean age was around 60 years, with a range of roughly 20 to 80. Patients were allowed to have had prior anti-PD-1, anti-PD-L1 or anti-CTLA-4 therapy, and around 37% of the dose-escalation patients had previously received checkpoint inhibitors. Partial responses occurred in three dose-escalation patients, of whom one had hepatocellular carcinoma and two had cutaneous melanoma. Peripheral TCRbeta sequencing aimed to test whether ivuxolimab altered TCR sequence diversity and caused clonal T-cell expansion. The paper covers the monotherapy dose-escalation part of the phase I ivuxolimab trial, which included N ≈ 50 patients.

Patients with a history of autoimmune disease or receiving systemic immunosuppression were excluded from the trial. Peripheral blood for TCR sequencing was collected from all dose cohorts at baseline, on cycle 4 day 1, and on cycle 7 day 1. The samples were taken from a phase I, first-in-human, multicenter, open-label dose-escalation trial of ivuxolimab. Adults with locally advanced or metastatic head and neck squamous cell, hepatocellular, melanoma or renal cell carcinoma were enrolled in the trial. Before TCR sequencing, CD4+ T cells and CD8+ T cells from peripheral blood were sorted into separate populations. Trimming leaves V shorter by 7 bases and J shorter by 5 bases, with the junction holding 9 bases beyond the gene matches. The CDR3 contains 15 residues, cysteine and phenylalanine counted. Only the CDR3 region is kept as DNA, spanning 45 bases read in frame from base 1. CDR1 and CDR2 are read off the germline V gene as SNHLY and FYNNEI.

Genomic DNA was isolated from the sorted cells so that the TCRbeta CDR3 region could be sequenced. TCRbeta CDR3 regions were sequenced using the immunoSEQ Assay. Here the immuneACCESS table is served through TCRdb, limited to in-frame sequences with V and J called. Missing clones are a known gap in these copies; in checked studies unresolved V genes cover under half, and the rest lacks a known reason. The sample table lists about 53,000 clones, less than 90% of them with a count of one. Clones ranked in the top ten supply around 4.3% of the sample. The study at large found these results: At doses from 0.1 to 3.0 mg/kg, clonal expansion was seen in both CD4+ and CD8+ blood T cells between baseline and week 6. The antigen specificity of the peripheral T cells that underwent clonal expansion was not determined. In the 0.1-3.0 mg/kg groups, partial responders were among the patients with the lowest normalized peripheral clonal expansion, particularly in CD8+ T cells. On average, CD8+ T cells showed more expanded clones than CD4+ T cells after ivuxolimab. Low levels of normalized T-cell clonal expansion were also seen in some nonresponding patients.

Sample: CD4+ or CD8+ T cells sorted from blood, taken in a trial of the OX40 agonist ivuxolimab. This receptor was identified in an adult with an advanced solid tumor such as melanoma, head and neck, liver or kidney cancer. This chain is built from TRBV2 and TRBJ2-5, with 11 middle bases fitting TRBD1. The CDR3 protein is CASNRDRGIFETQYF. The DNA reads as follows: TGTGCCAGCAACCGGGACAGGGGGATCTTTGAGACCCAGTACTTC.